Listed below are T cell receptor beta chains from one sample, sequenced in a study of shared clonotypes between healthy human individuals. Data came from immunoSEQ multiplex PCR; TCRdb stores just in-frame clones and leaves some out. Of over 850,000 clones listed, approximately 80% were seen once; the top ten hold 0.5% to 0.65%. The material sequenced was memory CD4+ T cells from PBMCs. The receptors originated from a man in his late teens or twenties in good health. Some clones in this sample may be carry-over from other donors' samples. Each CDR3 is given with its conserved first and last residue. The D gene is left open where the match is weak. Some rows have no size entry. The others give once, few or many, or a class for an expanded clone.

TRBD1	TRBV5-1	TRBJ1-4	.	TGCGCCAGCAGCTTTGGAGGGGGCCGGGTTAATGAAAAACTGTTTTTT	CASSFGGGRVNEKLFF
.	TRBV28	TRBJ2-3	.	TGTGCCAGCAGCCTCGGGACTGGGAGCACAGATACGCAGTATTTT	CASSLGTGSTDTQYF
.	TRBV9	TRBJ2-5	.	TGTGCCAGCAGCGTAGGGGTGAGAGAGACCCAGTACTTC	CASSVGVRETQYF
.	TRBV4-1	TRBJ2-5	.	TGCGCCAGCAGCCAAGGGGACAGAGCGGGGGAGACCCAGTACTTC	CASSQGDRAGETQYF
.	TRBV9	TRBJ1-1	.	TGTGCCAGCAGCCCTGGGACCTTGTGGTCTGAAGCTTTCTTT	CASSPGTLWSEAFF
.	TRBV28	TRBJ1-5	.	TGTGCCAGCTCCCCCCGGGGGGGGTACAATCAGCCCCAGCATTTT	CASSPRGGYNQPQHF
.	TRBV2	TRBJ2-6	.	TGTGCCAGCAGGAAAGTCAGGGAGTATTATGGGGCCAACGTCCTGACTTTC	CASRKVREYYGANVLTF
TRBD1	TRBV5-4	TRBJ1-1	.	TGTGCCAGCAGCTCATCGGGACAGCGGCTCATGAACACTGAAGCTTTCTTT	CASSSSGQRLMNTEAFF
TRBD2	TRBV10-1	TRBJ2-1	.	TGCGCCAGCAGTGAACTAGCGGGAGTGGGTGAGCAGTTCTTC	CASSELAGVGEQFF
.	TRBV19	TRBJ1-4	.	TGTGCCAGTATAAGTGGAACTAATGAAAAACTGTTTTTT	CASISGTNEKLFF
.	TRBV11-3	TRBJ1-1	.	TGTGCCAGCAGCTTAGAAGGGCAGGCGGGGAACACTGAAGCTTTCTTT	CASSLEGQAGNTEAFF
.	TRBV21-1	TRBJ1-1	.	TGTGCCAGCAGCAAAATCACAGGGGGCGTAGACAACACTGAAGCTTTCTTT	CASSKITGGVDNTEAFF
TRBD1	TRBV15	TRBJ2-7	once	TGTGCCACCAGCAGAGATAAGCAGGGGGTCGAGCAGTACTTC	CATSRDKQGVEQYF
.	TRBV9	TRBJ2-7	.	TGTGCCAGCAGCGTAGACGGAGGGAGTAGCCCCTACGAGCAGTACTTC	CASSVDGGSSPYEQYF
.	TRBV7-9	TRBJ1-5	few	TGTGCCAGCAGCTACACTAGCAATCAGCCCCAGCATTTT	CASSYTSNQPQHF
TRBD2	TRBV2	TRBJ2-1	.	TGTGCCAGCCACGGCGGGACTAGCGCATACAATGAGCAGTTCTTC	CASHGGTSAYNEQFF
.	TRBV6-1	TRBJ1-1	.	TGTGCCATTCGGAGAAACATGAACACTGAAGCTTTCTTT	CAIRRNMNTEAFF
.	TRBV4-1	TRBJ2-6	.	TGCGCCAGCAGCCCAGGGGATGGGGCCAACGTCCTGACTTTC	CASSPGDGANVLTF
.	TRBV7-2	TRBJ1-2	.	TGTGCCAGCAGCTCAGGGTCCTCCGTTTTTTATGGCTACACCTTC	CASSSGSSVFYGYTF
TRBD2	TRBV7-8	TRBJ2-7	.	TGTGCCAGCAGCTTAGAAGGGCGGGGGGAGAAGTACTTC	CASSLEGRGEKYF
TRBD2	TRBV7-8	TRBJ2-2	once	TGTGCCAGCAGCTCCCTAGCGGGAGCGAACACCGGGGAGCTGTTTTTT	CASSSLAGANTGELFF
.	TRBV25-1	TRBJ2-7	.	TGTGCCAGCAGGGCGGACGATACCTACGAGCAGTACTTC	CASRADDTYEQYF
TRBD2	TRBV7-2	TRBJ2-7	.	TGTGCCAGCAGCTCATGGACTAGCTCCTACGAGCAGTACTTC	CASSSWTSSYEQYF
.	TRBV7-2	TRBJ2-5	.	TGTGCCAGCAGCTTAGAGTTCGGGGGTCCGACCCAGTACTTC	CASSLEFGGPTQYF
.	TRBV15	TRBJ2-1	.	TGTGCCACCAGCATGGACCGGGAGAGGAATGAGCAGTTCTTC	CATSMDRERNEQFF
.	TRBV28	TRBJ1-1	.	TGTGCCAGCACCCCCCCCCAATCACGGGGAGCTTTCTTT	CASTPPQSRGAFF
TRBD1	TRBV18	TRBJ2-1	.	TGTGCCAGCTCACCACAGGGGGCTGTTTTTCGGCAGTTCTTC	CASSPQGAVFRQFF
.	TRBV7-2	TRBJ2-1	few	TGTGCCAGCAGCTCCGACCGGGACTCCTACAATGAGCAGTTCTTC	CASSSDRDSYNEQFF
TRBD2	TRBV5-6	TRBJ2-7	.	TGTGCCAGCGGACCGGGACTAGCATACGAGCAGTACTTC	CASGPGLAYEQYF
TRBD1	TRBV4-3	TRBJ1-2	.	TGCGCCAGCAGCCAAGCCCCACAGGGGGCTTTAGGTGGCTACACCTTC	CASSQAPQGALGGYTF
.	TRBV4-2	TRBJ1-6	.	TGTGCCAGCAGCCAAATGGGGTCCGGGTCACCCCTCCACTTT	CASSQMGSGSPLHF
.	TRBV30	TRBJ2-2	.	TGTGCCTGGAGTAAGGGGGCGAACACCGGGGAGCTGTTTTTT	CAWSKGANTGELFF
.	TRBV6-1	TRBJ1-3	.	TGTGCCAGCAGTGAAGCGAGGAGGCGGGGGGAAAACACCATATATTTT	CASSEARRRGENTIYF
.	TRBV7-9	TRBJ1-1	.	TGTGCCAGCAAGACTGAAGCTTTCTTT	CASKTEAFF
TRBD2	TRBV19	TRBJ2-5	.	TGTGCCAGTAGTATAGACCGACTAGCGGGAGGGCCACTGGGATGCGAGACCCAGTACTTC	CASSIDRLAGGPLGCETQYF
.	TRBV6-1	TRBJ1-2	.	TGTGCCAGCAGTCGAGTTTCTGCTTTTGGCTACACCTTC	CASSRVSAFGYTF
.	TRBV27	TRBJ2-7	.	TGTGCCAGCAGTGGGCTCACTATTCCCTACGAGCAGTACTTC	CASSGLTIPYEQYF
.	TRBV18	TRBJ2-7	.	TGTGCCAGCTCCCCAATTGACGGGTACGAGCAGTACTTC	CASSPIDGYEQYF
.	TRBV28	TRBJ1-2	once	TGTGCCAGCAGTGCCTGGGAGGATGGCTACACCTTC	CASSAWEDGYTF
.	TRBV7-2	TRBJ2-6	.	TGTGCCAGCAGCTTAGTAGCCCGCTCTGGGGCCAACGTCCTGACTTTC	CASSLVARSGANVLTF
TRBD2	TRBV10-3	TRBJ2-1	.	TGTGCCTCCAACTTAGCGGGAGGGCGCAATGAGCAGTTCTTC	CASNLAGGRNEQFF
.	TRBV2	TRBJ1-5	.	TGTGCCAGCAGTGACCACTTCGCGGGAAAATCTCAGCCCCAGCATTTT	CASSDHFAGKSQPQHF
.	TRBV7-9	TRBJ2-1	.	TGTGCCAGCAGCTCCGGGACATTGTACAATGAGCAGTTCTTC	CASSSGTLYNEQFF
.	TRBV5-4	TRBJ1-1	.	TGTGCCAGCAGCTTAGGCGGTCTTGAAGCTTTCTTT	CASSLGGLEAFF
.	TRBV25-1	TRBJ2-1	.	TGTGCCAGCAGTGAATGGCGGAGGGCAGCTGAGCAGTTCTTC	CASSEWRRAAEQFF
.	TRBV29-1	TRBJ1-5	many	TGCAGCGTTGAAGATCGCGAGGTCTGCAATCAGCCCCAGCATTTT	CSVEDREVCNQPQHF
.	TRBV14	TRBJ1-2	.	TGTGCCAGCAGCCAAGGGAGCGGGGGGTTCTATGGCTACACCTTC	CASSQGSGGFYGYTF
.	TRBV10-3	TRBJ1-1	.	TGTGCCATCAGTGGGGGGACCGAGGGGACTGAAGCTTTCTTT	CAISGGTEGTEAFF
TRBD2	TRBV4-1	TRBJ2-3	.	TGCGCCAGCGCTTCACTAGCGCAGGGCGCAGATACGCAGTATTTT	CASASLAQGADTQYF
.	TRBV5-4	TRBJ1-2	.	TGTGCCAGCAGACAACTGCCGGGACGGCAGTCTAACTATGGCTACACCTTC	CASRQLPGRQSNYGYTF
.	TRBV20-1	TRBJ2-7	.	TGCAGTGCTAGAGGACAGACAGAGCAGTTC	CSARGQTEQF
.	TRBV6-5	TRBJ1-2	.	TGTGCCAGCAGTTATGGGGGGGGCGGCTACACCTTC	CASSYGGGGYTF
TRBD2	TRBV4-2	TRBJ2-3	.	TGTGCCAGCAGCCGTTCCGGGACTAGCGGAAGCACAGATACGCAGTATTTT	CASSRSGTSGSTDTQYF
TRBD2	TRBV29-1	TRBJ2-3	.	TGCAGCGTGGGACTAGCGGGAGGGACAGATACGCAGTATTTT	CSVGLAGGTDTQYF